This T cell receptor (beta chain) was sequenced during a study of cytomegalovirus exposure and HLA in healthy donors. Here immunoSEQ multiplex PCR was the method, and the copy in TCRdb shows in-frame clones only, minus some. The sample yields 250,000 to 300,000 clones, nearly 90% seen once. The V segment lost 3 bases and the J segment 4 bases; nucleotides outside the gene matches: 4. Germline values: CDR1 MDHEN, CDR2 SYDVKM. There are 16 residues in the CDR3. This TCR was recovered from a woman in her late teens or twenties in good health and CMV-seronegative. The sequencing sample was made of PBMCs. The rearrangement links TRBV28 to TRBJ2-3; 13 bases match TRBD2. The CDR3 coding sequence is TGTGCCAGCAGTTTGGGACTAGCGGGGAGGGCAGATACGCAGTATTTT. It yields the protein CASSLGLAGRADTQYF.